This T cell receptor (beta chain) was sequenced during a study of blood T cell repertoires in COVID-19 (TCRdb year 2020). For the study in its entirety: Samples covering the acute and convalescent phases of COVID-19 were provided by collaborators in the United States, Italy and Spain. The material from the prospective study consisted of cDNA or gDNA derived from T cells, B-cell-depleted T cells, or PBMCs. Deeply sampled blood TCRbeta repertoires from subjects exposed to, actively infected with, or recovered from COVID-19 were included in the dataset. The repertoires were released in a freely available public database meant as a resource for research on the immune response to SARS-CoV-2. The samples were drawn from two sources: the first 160 participants of the ongoing ImmuneRACE study, and 1,000 to 1,500 subjects contributed by 6 global collaborators. Sample metadata almost always included a de-identified subject ID, COVID-19 status, age in years and sex. Where available, HLA class I and class II types were obtained from metadata supplied by the sample provider rather than from assay-based typing.

Comments on this clone: The antigen it recognizes is unknown. There are no base qualities to consult, and no much larger clone falls within one base.

The immunoSEQ Assay, a bias-controlled multiplex PCR, was used to amplify TCRbeta CDR3 regions from genomic DNA. The paper's data handling went like this. Nucleated cell counts per sample were estimated from amplification of reference gene primers within the assay. To quantify the absolute abundance of each unique TCRbeta CDR3 rearrangement, sequence reads were collapsed and filtered. For each sample, productive Simpson clonality was calculated as the square root of Simpson's diversity index across productive rearrangements. TCRdb stores this immuneACCESS table with in-frame sequences only. Part of the clones is absent; in the studies checked, under half of the shortfall reflects unresolved V genes, and no reason is known for the rest. D and trimming come from the DNA, and the V and J calls and clone size come from that table. Across this sample there are about 140,000 clones, with 77% seen only once. The ten largest clones capture more than 8.5% of the sample.

What the work shows at the level of the full study, not this receptor alone: Clinical and demographic metadata were provided uncurated, with the amount varying by source and participant.

CDR1 and CDR2 are read off the germline V gene as MDHEN and SYDVKM. The V end gives up 3 bases and the J end 4 bases, leaving 5 bases in the junction not matched to a gene. The CDR3 spans 15 residues, from the cysteine through the phenylalanine. Only the CDR3 portion is preserved as DNA: 45 bases, with reading frame beginning at the first base. The collaborating institutions used their own protocols to collect whole blood in K2EDTA tubes. For TCRbeta analysis, collaborators shipped samples as frozen whole blood, isolated PBMCs, or DNA extracted from either of those sample types. This receptor was taken from a woman between 50 and 59 years old with active or convalescent COVID-19. The sequence links TRBV28 to TRBJ2-7; a stretch of 11 junction bases matches TRBD2. The sequenced material came from peripheral blood. The CDR3 reads as follows: CASSLGTSGGYEQYF. The DNA is as follows: TGTGCCAGCAGTTTGGGGACTAGCGGTGGGTACGAGCAGTACTTC.